This TCR beta chain was obtained from a study of blood T cell repertoires in COVID-19. The repertoire was sequenced with immunoSEQ multiplex PCR; TCRdb's copy has only in-frame clones and lacks some. The table has 110,000 or so clones, approximately 84% seen once. The ends lost 5 bases at V and 1 base at J; junction bases unmatched: 11. Germline lookup yields CDR1 SEHNR and CDR2 FQNEAQ (reference sequence). The CDR3 has 17 residues. Sequenced material: peripheral blood. This chain joins TRBV7-9 and TRBJ2-5; TRBD1 agrees at 9 bases. The sequence was collected from a woman between 35 and 50 years old with acute or convalescent COVID-19. The CDR3 reads CASSEPIGTGSQETQYF. In DNA, the CDR3 is TGTGCCAGCAGCGAACCCATAGGGACAGGGAGCCAAGAGACCCAGTACTTC.